The 22 T cell receptor beta chains below all came from one sample that was sequenced in a study of blood T cells in healthy people across ages. Then a second PCR, running about 7 to 11 cycles, was carried out with a sample-barcoded 5' primer and a J-beta primer mix. TCRdb redid the calling of the 5' RACE reads with MiXCR, one entry per CDR3 protein. The data contain about 1.6 million distinct CDR3 sequences, about 35% of them seen just once; the ten biggest clones take up roughly 10%. The source material was blood. The receptors originated from a woman aged 30 to 39 in good health.

This chain connects TRBV30 to TRBJ1-2, with D possibly being TRBD1 (5 bases). This CDR3 is 12 amino acids long. Germline V gene sequence: CDR1 GTSNPN, CDR2 SVGIG (reference sequence). This CDR3 reads CAHSAGLEGYTF. CDR3 DNA: TGTGCACACTCGGCGGGGCTGGAAGGCTACACCTTC.

The gene calls are TRBV27 and TRBJ2-1; D ambiguous. V was cut by 6 bases and J by 6 bases, with 12 bases left in between. This CDR3 contains 13 residues. Germline V gives CDR1 MNHEY, CDR2 SMNVEV (reference sequence). CDR3 amino acids: CASSWKGRNEQFF. The CDR3 coding sequence is TGTGCCAGCAGCTGGAAGGGCCGCAATGAGCAGTTCTTC.

The CDR3 spells CASSPAGGGGYNEQFF. The CDR3 bases are TGCGCCAGCAGCCCGGCCGGGGGAGGAGGATACAATGAGCAGTTCTTC. J is TRBJ2-1 and V is TRBV5-1; weak D call: TRBD2 (6 bases). The CDR3 length is 16 residues. Per the germline V gene, CDR1 is SGHRS and CDR2 is YFSETQ. The germline V and J ends were trimmed by 4 bases and 4 bases, with 18 bases remaining between them.

This clonotype showed up just a few times. The chain links TRBV4-2 to TRBJ2-7, with D possibly TRBD2 on 5 matching bases. Trimming pared 0 bases from V and 0 bases from J, leaving 9 bases between. This CDR3 comprises 15 residues. Germline CDR1 reads LGHNA; CDR2 reads YNFKEQ. The CDR3 bases are TGTGCCAGCAGCCAAGATGCTGGGAGCTCCTACGAGCAGTACTTC. This translates into CASSQDAGSSYEQYF.

This clonotype was detected a few times. One junction end disagrees with the germline gene, perhaps due to a read error. The chain couples TRBV4-1 to TRBJ2-7; D is possibly TRBD2 (6 bases). The CDR3 runs to 15 residues. Germline V gene sequence: CDR1 MGHRA, CDR2 YSYEKL. The CDR3 is CASIQTPGLTYEQYF. The CDR3 nucleotides are TGCGCCAGCATCCAAACCCCGGGACTGACCTACGAGCAGTACTTC.

This clonotype has more than one count but fewer than ten. The chain combines TRBV7-9 with TRBJ2-5; either TRBD1 or TRBD2 may supply D (6 bases each). The CDR3 is 18 amino acids. Per germline, CDR1 SEHNR and CDR2 FQNEAQ (reference sequence). V shed 5 bases and J shed 4 bases, with 26 bases lying between them. The CDR3 is CASSPRGISGPLPETQYF. The CDR3 DNA reads as TGTGCCAGCAGCCCGAGGGGGATTAGCGGACCACTACCAGAGACCCAGTACTTC. Complete variable domain (other parts from reference TRBV7-9 and TRBJ2-5): DTGVSQNPRHKITKRGQNVTFRCDPISEHNRLYWYRQTLGQGPEFLTYFQNEAQLEKSRLLSDRFSAERPKGSFSTLEIQRTEQGDSAMYLCASSPRGISGPLPETQYFGPGTRLLVL.

This clonotype has more than one count but fewer than ten. The V gene is TRBV2, the J gene TRBJ2-7, with D unresolved. Germline V lookup: CDR1 SNHLY, CDR2 FYNNEI. This CDR3 has 13 amino acids. The ends were cut back, 3 bases at V and 0 bases at J, with 6 bases in the middle. CDR3 DNA: TGTGCCAGCAGTGATCAGGACTCCTACGAGCAGTACTTC. This gives the protein CASSDQDSYEQYF. Complete variable domain (other parts from reference TRBV2 and TRBJ2-7): EPEVTQTPSHQVTQMGQEVILRCVPISNHLYFYWYRQILGQKVEFLVSFYNNEISEKSEIFDDQFSVERPDGSNFTLKIRSTKLEDSAMYFCASSDQDSYEQYFGPGTRLTVT.

This chain links TRBV13 with TRBJ2-7, with TRBD1 matching 10 bases. Germline V CDR1 and CDR2: PRHDT, FYEKMQ (reference sequence). The V gene end was trimmed by 2 bases and the J gene end by 3 bases; junction bases not matched to a gene: 7. The CDR3 runs 16 residues. The CDR3 protein is CASSLSRDRGIYEQYF. The CDR3 DNA sequence: TGTGCCAGCAGCTTATCACGGGACAGGGGAATCTACGAGCAGTACTTC.

J is TRBJ2-1 and V is TRBV12-3 or TRBV12-4; D is possibly TRBD1 (5 bases). The CDR3 runs to 13 residues. The V gene lost 6 bases and the J gene lost 5 bases, with 11 bases spanning the gap. This CDR3 reads CASSRAGNNEQFF. The CDR3, as DNA: TGTGCCAGCAGCAGGGCTGGGAACAATGAGCAGTTCTTC.

This chain uses TRBV3-1 with TRBJ2-5, with TRBD2 identical over 9 bases. Gene TRBJ2-7 matches the end of the DNA better, so the J call may be wrong. The germline V gene has CDR1 LGHDT and CDR2 YNNKEL (reference sequence). The CDR3 has 15 amino acids. CDR3 sequence (DNA): TGTGCCAGCAGCCACCGACTAGCGGCTCTGGGCGAGCAGTACTTC. This sequence encodes CASSHRLAALGEQYF.

J is TRBJ2-7 and V is TRBV5-1; D is unresolved. CDR1 SGHRS and CDR2 YFSETQ come from the germline V gene. The CDR3 totals 12 residues. V lost 0 bases to trimming and J lost 6 bases, with 7 bases between them. As DNA, the CDR3 is TGCGCCAGCAGCTTGGACCAAGTCGAGCAGTACTTC. This gives the protein CASSLDQVEQYF.

Of note for this clonotype: Germline and junction disagree at one end, which may indicate a read error. The rearrangement uses TRBV5-1 and TRBJ2-3, with 12 bases aligning to TRBD2. This CDR3 is 16 amino acids long. Germline V gene lookup returns CDR1 SGHRS and CDR2 YFSETQ. The CDR3 DNA reads TGCGTCAGCAGCGGCACTAGCGGGGGGACCACAGATACGCAGTATTTT. This sequence encodes CVSSGTSGGTTDTQYF.

The chain uses TRBV6-6 and TRBJ1-6; D unresolved. This CDR3 comprises 14 residues. Trimming took 0 bases from V and 14 from J, leaving 14 bases between them. Germline V lookup: CDR1 MNHNY, CDR2 SVGAGI (reference sequence). The CDR3 DNA sequence: TGTGCCAGCAGTTACTCGACCGGGAGACTGGCCCTCCACTTT. Amino acids: CASSYSTGRLALHF.

The CDR3 spells CASSPTRPQETQYF. The DNA for the CDR3 is TGTGCCAGCAGCCCCACCCGGCCTCAAGAGACCCAGTACTTC. The chain employs TRBV7-9 and TRBJ2-5; D gene ambiguous. This CDR3 comprises 14 residues. The germline V gene has CDR1 SEHNR and CDR2 FQNEAQ (reference sequence). V gave up 5 bases and J gave up 2 bases, with 12 bases separating them. The whole variable domain, filled in from reference TRBV7-9 and TRBJ2-5, reads DTGVSQNPRHKITKRGQNVTFRCDPISEHNRLYWYRQTLGQGPEFLTYFQNEAQLEKSRLLSDRFSAERPKGSFSTLEIQRTEQGDSAMYLCASSPTRPQETQYFGPGTRLLVL.

This sequence joins TRBV20-1 and TRBJ1-5; D may be TRBD1 (5 bases). Germline CDR1 reads DFQATT; CDR2 reads SNEGSKA (reference sequence). The CDR3 is 12 residues long. V dropped 3 bases and J dropped 7 bases, with 10 bases sitting between them. DNA of the CDR3: TGCAGTGCTAGTGGTCAGGGACAGCCCCAGCATTTT. It is translated as CSASGQGQPQHF.

The chain joins TRBV11-2 to TRBJ2-7; the match to TRBD2 covers 8 bases. The germline gives CDR1 SGHAT, CDR2 FQNNGV. The CDR3 consists of 15 residues. V lost 3 bases, J lost 0 bases, and 4 bases stayed unmatched. The CDR3 protein is CASSFSGNLSYEQYF. Written as DNA, the CDR3 is TGTGCCAGCAGCTTTAGCGGGAACCTCTCCTACGAGCAGTACTTC.

This clonotype was recorded a few times. The chain is built from TRBV20-1 and TRBJ2-5; 8 nucleotides match TRBD2. Gene TRBJ2-7 matches the end of the DNA better, so the J call may be wrong. The V gene's germline CDR1 is DFQATT and CDR2 SNEGSKA (reference sequence). The length of the CDR3 is 13 residues. This chain's CDR3 is CSATTGGHHEQYF. CDR3 nucleotides: TGCAGTGCTACCACGGGAGGGCACCACGAGCAGTACTTC.

With respect to this clonotype: A much more abundant neighbour one base away suggests this may be a read error. The chain joins TRBV29-1 to TRBJ2-7; D may be TRBD2 (6 bases). The V gene's germline CDR1 is SQVTM and CDR2 ANQGSEA. This CDR3 region has 14 residues. CDR3 coding DNA: TGCAGCGTTGTTGCGGGGCTTTCCTCCTGCGAGCAGTACTTC. Translated: CSVVAGLSSCEQYF.

The chain employs TRBV5-6 and TRBJ1-1; no definite D call. The CDR3 runs 15 residues. CDR1 and CDR2 (germline): SGHDT, YYEEEE. V was pared by 0 bases and J by 4 bases, with 13 bases between. The CDR3 reads CASSLDRHGLTEAFF. DNA of the CDR3: TGTGCCAGCAGCTTGGACCGACACGGACTCACTGAAGCTTTCTTT.

In this sample, this clonotype turned up a few times. The V gene is TRBV20-1, the J gene TRBJ1-2, with 12 bases aligning to TRBD1. The trim removed 0 bases at V and 4 bases at J, leaving 9 bases unmatched. The CDR3 is made up of 17 amino acids. The germline V gene has CDR1 DFQATT and CDR2 SNEGSKA (reference sequence). The CDR3 loop reads CSARETGTGGLGYGYTF. CDR3 coding DNA: TGCAGTGCTAGAGAGACCGGGACAGGGGGCCTCGGCTATGGCTACACCTTC.

The chain combines TRBV6-1 with TRBJ1-1; D unclear. The CDR3 consists of 11 residues. Looked up from germline, CDR1 is MNHNS and CDR2 is SASEGT. Trimming cost V 0 bases and J 11 bases, with 7 bases left between them. The CDR3 protein is CASSEAVGAFF. The CDR3 region has the DNA TGTGCCAGCAGTGAAGCTGTCGGCGCTTTCTTT.

DNA of the CDR3: TGTGCCAGCAGTCCGGACAGGGTGGGAGGCTACACCTTC. Protein: CASSPDRVGGYTF. The chain has TRBV6-6 and TRBJ1-2, with 8 bases matching TRBD1. CDR3 length: 13 residues. V lost 5 bases to trimming and J lost 8 bases; unmatched junction nucleotides: 7. CDR1 is MNHNY and CDR2 is SVGAGI in the germline V gene (reference sequence).